Listed below are T cell receptor beta chains from one sample, sequenced in a study of T cell responses to AZD1222 COVID-19 vaccine. Sequenced by immunoSEQ multiplex PCR; TCRdb stores in-frame clones only, minus some. The sample lists about 100,000 clones, more than 90% seen once, with about 2.2% in the top ten. The sample was peripheral blood, taken on day 0 of AZD1222 vaccination. The receptors derive from an adult in good health. The CDR3 runs from the conserved cysteine through the conserved F or W. The D gene is left open where the match is weak. Clone size is shown for a subset of rows, as once, few, many or a class of expanded clone.

>TRBV18|TRBD1|TRBJ2-7|-
TGTGCCAGCTCACCCCAGGGGGCAGGGTACGAGCAGTACTTC
CASSPQGAGYEQYF
>TRBV27|-|TRBJ1-5|-
TGTGCCAGCAGTTTCGGGAGGCTAAATCAGCCCCAGCATTTT
CASSFGRLNQPQHF
>TRBV6-5|-|TRBJ1-1|once
TGTGCCAGCAGATACGGCACAATGAACACTGAAGCTTTCTTT
CASRYGTMNTEAFF
>TRBV7-2|-|TRBJ1-1|-
TGTGCCAGCAGCTTAGGTCGGGGGTTGGGCACTGAAGCTTTCTTT
CASSLGRGLGTEAFF
>TRBV7-9|-|TRBJ2-2|-
TGTGCCAGCAACGTAGTGGTTGGCGGGGAGCTGTTTTTT
CASNVVVGGELFF
>TRBV6-5|TRBD1|TRBJ1-1|-
TGTGCCAGCAGAAGACAGGGGGAGGACACTGAAGCTTTCTTT
CASRRQGEDTEAFF
>TRBV11-2|TRBD2|TRBJ2-3|-
TGTGCCAGCAGCTTAGGCGGGGGGGCGGTGGGCGCAGATACGCAGTATTTT
CASSLGGGAVGADTQYF
>TRBV30|TRBD2|TRBJ2-7|-
TGTGCCTCCGTCCCGGGACTAGCGGGACAGCCCTACGAGCAGTACTTC
CASVPGLAGQPYEQYF
>TRBV6-1|-|TRBJ2-7|-
TGTGCCAGCAGTCAGACACGGGACGTCCACGAGCAGTACTTC
CASSQTRDVHEQYF
>TRBV19|TRBD1|TRBJ2-7|medium-sized
TGTGCCAGTAGCGATGGCACTTGGGGGCGACAGGGATCCGAGCAGTACTTC
CASSDGTWGRQGSEQYF
>TRBV5-1|TRBD2|TRBJ2-2|-
TGCGCCAGCAGCCAGGGACTAGTCGACACCGGGGAGCTGTTTTTT
CASSQGLVDTGELFF
>TRBV5-4|-|TRBJ2-2|-
TGTGCCAGCAGCTTAGGGGTCGGGGAGCTGTTTTTT
CASSLGVGELFF
>TRBV27|TRBD2|TRBJ2-1|-
TGTGCCAGCAGTTTATCGAAGATAGCGGGAGGCCGGGGTGAGCAGTTCTTC
CASSLSKIAGGRGEQFF
>TRBV5-1|-|TRBJ2-7|-
TGCGCCAGCCGGCGGACAGCATCCTACGAGCAGTACTTC
CASRRTASYEQYF
>TRBV30|TRBD1|TRBJ1-5|-
TGTGCCTGGGGACAGGGCGGGCAGCCCCAGCATTTT
CAWGQGGQPQHF
>TRBV7-2|-|TRBJ1-2|-
TGTGCCAGCAGCTTAGGTCCAGGGTTCTATGGCTACACCTTC
CASSLGPGFYGYTF
>TRBV28|-|TRBJ1-1|-
TGTGCCAGCAGTTTACTTCCAAGGGGGGGCACTGAAGCTTTCTTT
CASSLLPRGGTEAFF
>TRBV3-1/TRBV3-2|TRBD1|TRBJ1-1|-
TGTGCCAGCAGCCATGGGGACAGAGCTTTCTTT
CASSHGDRAFF
>TRBV7-8|-|TRBJ1-5|-
TGTGCCAGCAGCCTCCAGTCAGGGAAGGATCAGCCCCAGCATTTT
CASSLQSGKDQPQHF
>TRBV9|TRBD2|TRBJ2-3|-
TGTGCCAGCAGCGACGCGGGGGGATATACGCAGTATTTT
CASSDAGGYTQYF
>TRBV19|TRBD1|TRBJ1-5|-
TGTGCCAGTAGTATACTTCTGACAGGGAATAGCAATCAGCCCCAGCATTTT
CASSILLTGNSNQPQHF
>TRBV12-3/TRBV12-4|TRBD2|TRBJ2-1|-
TGTGCCAGCACTAGCGGGGCCAATGAGCAGTTCTTC
CASTSGANEQFF
>TRBV7-9|TRBD1|TRBJ1-1|-
TGTGCCAGCAGCTTCCCCGGACAGGACACTGAAGCTTTCTTT
CASSFPGQDTEAFF
>TRBV28|-|TRBJ1-1|-
TGTGCCAGCAGTTTAATGGGTACAGGGAGCACTGAAGCTTTCTTT
CASSLMGTGSTEAFF
>TRBV11-2|TRBD2|TRBJ2-5|-
TGTGCCAGCAGCACTCTAGCGGGGGGGCCAGAGACCCAGTACTTC
CASSTLAGGPETQYF
>TRBV9|-|TRBJ1-2|-
TGTGCCAGCACCAAAGGCAGCCCTAACTATGGCTACACCTTC
CASTKGSPNYGYTF
>TRBV12-3/TRBV12-4|-|TRBJ1-4|-
TGTGCCAGCAGAACAGGAGACGCGGAAAAACTGTTTTTT
CASRTGDAEKLFF
>TRBV7-8|TRBD2|TRBJ2-7|-
TGTGCCAGCAGCTTAGGGACTAGCGACTACGAGCAGTACTTC
CASSLGTSDYEQYF
>TRBV2|-|TRBJ2-7|-
TGTGCCAGCACGGGTCCCTCCTACGAGCAGTACTTC
CASTGPSYEQYF
>TRBV6-5|TRBD1|TRBJ1-5|-
TGTGCCACCCGACAGGGTTTGAGGGACAATCAGCCCCAGCATTTT
CATRQGLRDNQPQHF
>TRBV12-2|-|TRBJ2-5|-
TGTGCAAGTCGCTTGCTGCAGCCCTCGGGGGAAGAGACCCAGTACTTC
CASRLLQPSGEETQYF
>TRBV5-1|-|TRBJ2-1|-
TGCGCCAGCAGCTTGGCTGTGAACAATGAGCAGTTCTTC
CASSLAVNNEQFF
>TRBV18|TRBD1|TRBJ1-2|-
TGTGCCAGCTCAACCCTAGACAGGGACTCTGGCTACACCTTC
CASSTLDRDSGYTF
>TRBV27|-|TRBJ1-2|-
TGTGCCAGCAGTTTATCAAGGAGAAACTATGGCTACACCTTC
CASSLSRRNYGYTF
>TRBV5-6|-|TRBJ1-6|-
TGTGCCAGCAGCTCCGGACGGAATTCACCCCTCCACTTT
CASSSGRNSPLHF
>TRBV27|-|TRBJ2-1|once
TGTGCCAGCAGTTTCCTGGCCAACAATGAGCAGTTCTTC
CASSFLANNEQFF
>TRBV5-1|TRBD1|TRBJ1-3|once
TGCGCCAGCAGCTTGGAAAGGGGGCCGGGAAACACCATATATTTT
CASSLERGPGNTIYF
>TRBV19|TRBD1|TRBJ1-1|-
TGTGCCAGTAGTTTCCGGGACAGCCGGAGGAACACTGAAGCTTTCTTT
CASSFRDSRRNTEAFF
>TRBV4-1|-|TRBJ1-2|-
TGCGCCAGCAGCCAAGATAGGGGTATGAGCTACACCTTC
CASSQDRGMSYTF
>TRBV5-1|-|TRBJ1-3|-
TGCGCCAGCACCCCCGATCTCTCTGGAAACACCATATATTTT
CASTPDLSGNTIYF
>TRBV5-4|-|TRBJ2-7|-
TGTGCCAGCAGCTTGTTTCACCGGGACTCCCACTACGAGCAGTACTTC
CASSLFHRDSHYEQYF
>TRBV6-5|-|TRBJ1-3|-
TGTGCCACCAAAACTCAGTACTTCGCTGGAAACACCATATATTTT
CATKTQYFAGNTIYF
>TRBV7-2|TRBD2|TRBJ2-1|-
TGTGCCAGCAGCGGCGGGAGGGCCGGTGAGCAGTTCTTC
CASSGGRAGEQFF
>TRBV11-3|TRBD1|TRBJ1-5|-
TGTGCCAGCAGCCCGACAGGGAGAATCTATAGCAATCAGCCCCAGCATTTT
CASSPTGRIYSNQPQHF
>TRBV2|-|TRBJ1-4|-
TGTGCCAGCAGTGGGGACGCCCGGGACGGTTTTCTAGGTGAAAAACTGTTTTTT
CASSGDARDGFLGEKLFF
>TRBV9|TRBD1|TRBJ1-4|-
TGTGCCAGCAGCTCCAAAGGACAGGGGGCGATCGAAAAACTGTTTTTT
CASSSKGQGAIEKLFF
>TRBV29-1|TRBD1|TRBJ2-1|-
TGCAGCGTTGGGCAGGGGGCATCCAATGAGCAGTTCTTC
CSVGQGASNEQFF
>TRBV28|TRBD1|TRBJ1-2|-
TGTGCCAGCAGTTCGGCCGGGACAGGGAGTTATGGCTACACCTTC
CASSSAGTGSYGYTF
>TRBV2|-|TRBJ2-3|-
TGTGCCAGCAGTGAATCGTCCCCCCCTGGCAAAGATACGCAGTATTTT
CASSESSPPGKDTQYF
>TRBV4-1|TRBD2|TRBJ2-1|-
TGCGCCAGCAGCCGTTCGGGACTAGCGTTGAATGAGCAGTTCTTC
CASSRSGLALNEQFF
>TRBV29-1|-|TRBJ1-1|-
TGCAGCCCCACGGGAAGAGGGAACACTGAAGCTTTCTTT
CSPTGRGNTEAFF
>TRBV15|-|TRBJ1-3|-
TGTGCCACCAGCAGAGATACCGGGAGCTCTGGAAACACCATATATTTT
CATSRDTGSSGNTIYF
>TRBV7-9|-|TRBJ2-1|-
TGTGCCAGCAGCTTAGAAGGACTTTCGGGGGAGCAGTTCTTC
CASSLEGLSGEQFF